This T cell receptor (beta chain) originates from a study of preoperative IRX-2 immunotherapy in early breast cancer. Treatment reported: preoperative locoregional IRX-2 cytokine immunotherapy. This phase Ib study tested locoregional IRX-2 cytokine immunotherapy given before surgery. This CDR3 is 14 amino acids long. The germline V gene encodes CDR1 SGHNT and CDR2 YENEEA. V was shortened by 8 bases and J by 0 bases, with 14 bases between the two germline ends. Generated by immunoSEQ multiplex PCR, the TCRdb table keeps only in-frame clones and is missing some. The table records about 10,000 clones, 75% to 90% of them present only once.

Sequencing was performed on lymph node tissue, taken before IRX-2 immunotherapy. This chain links TRBV11-3 with TRBJ2-7; possibly TRBD2 for D (6 bases). This TCR was recovered from a human donor with breast cancer. The CDR3 protein is CASSPGGNSYEQYF. CDR3 bases: TGTGCCAGCTCCCCCGGCGGGAACTCCTACGAGCAGTACTTC.